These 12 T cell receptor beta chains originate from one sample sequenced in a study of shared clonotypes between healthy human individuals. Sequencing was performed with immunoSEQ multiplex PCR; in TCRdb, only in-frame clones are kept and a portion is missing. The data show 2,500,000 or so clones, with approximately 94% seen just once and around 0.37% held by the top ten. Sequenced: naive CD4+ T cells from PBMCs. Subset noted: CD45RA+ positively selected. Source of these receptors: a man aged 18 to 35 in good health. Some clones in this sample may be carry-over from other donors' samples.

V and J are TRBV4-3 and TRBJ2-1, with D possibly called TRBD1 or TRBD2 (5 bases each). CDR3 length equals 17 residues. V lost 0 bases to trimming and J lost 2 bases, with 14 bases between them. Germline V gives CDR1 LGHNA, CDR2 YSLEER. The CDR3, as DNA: TGCGCCAGCAGCCAAGATGGAAGGCAGGGAGCCTACAATGAGCAGTTCTTC. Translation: CASSQDGRQGAYNEQFF.

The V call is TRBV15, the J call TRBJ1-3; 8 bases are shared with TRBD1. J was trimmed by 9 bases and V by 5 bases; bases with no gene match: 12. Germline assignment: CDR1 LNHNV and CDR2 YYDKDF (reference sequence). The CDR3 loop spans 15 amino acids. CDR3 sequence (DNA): TGTGCCACCAGCTTAGACAGGGGCCCCATGGGCACCATATATTTT. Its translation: CATSLDRGPMGTIYF.

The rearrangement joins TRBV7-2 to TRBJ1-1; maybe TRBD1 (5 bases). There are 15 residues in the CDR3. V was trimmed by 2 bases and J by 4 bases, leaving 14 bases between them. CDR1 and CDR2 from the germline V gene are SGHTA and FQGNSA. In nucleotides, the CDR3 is TGTGCCAGCAGCTTACTTTCCGGGGCGGCCACTGAAGCTTTCTTT. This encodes CASSLLSGAATEAFF.

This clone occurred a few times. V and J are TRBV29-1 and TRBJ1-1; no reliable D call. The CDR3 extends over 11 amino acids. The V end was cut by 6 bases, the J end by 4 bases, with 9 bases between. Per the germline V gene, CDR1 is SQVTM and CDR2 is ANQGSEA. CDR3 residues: CSVTETTEAFF. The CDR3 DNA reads TGCAGCGTCACAGAGACCACTGAAGCTTTCTTT.

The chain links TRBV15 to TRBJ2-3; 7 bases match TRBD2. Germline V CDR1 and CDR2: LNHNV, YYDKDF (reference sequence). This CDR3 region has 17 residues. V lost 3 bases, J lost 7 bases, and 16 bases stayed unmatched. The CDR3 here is CATSSTLGGGPGHTQYF. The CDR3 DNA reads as TGTGCCACCAGCAGCACCTTGGGGGGAGGGCCTGGCCATACGCAGTATTTT.

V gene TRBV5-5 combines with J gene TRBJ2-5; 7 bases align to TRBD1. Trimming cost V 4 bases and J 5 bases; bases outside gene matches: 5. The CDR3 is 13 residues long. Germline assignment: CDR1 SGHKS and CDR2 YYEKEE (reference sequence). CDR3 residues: CASSETGLETQYF. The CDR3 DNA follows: TGTGCCAGCAGCGAGACAGGGTTGGAGACCCAGTACTTC.

The chain's CDR3 is CASSPRLAGPPEQYF. The CDR3 DNA reads as TGTGCCAGCAGCCCGAGACTAGCGGGACCACCCGAGCAGTACTTC. The chain employs TRBV11-1 and TRBJ2-5; 11 bases line up with TRBD2. The J call is uncertain, as TRBJ2-7 better fits the DNA end. Germline loops: CDR1 SGHAT, CDR2 FQDESV (reference sequence). There are 15 residues in the CDR3.

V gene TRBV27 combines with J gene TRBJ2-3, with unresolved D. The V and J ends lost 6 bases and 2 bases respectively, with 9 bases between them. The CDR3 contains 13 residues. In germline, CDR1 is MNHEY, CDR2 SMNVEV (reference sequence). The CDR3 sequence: CASRQSNTDTQYF. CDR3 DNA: TGTGCCAGCAGACAGAGTAACACAGATACGCAGTATTTT.

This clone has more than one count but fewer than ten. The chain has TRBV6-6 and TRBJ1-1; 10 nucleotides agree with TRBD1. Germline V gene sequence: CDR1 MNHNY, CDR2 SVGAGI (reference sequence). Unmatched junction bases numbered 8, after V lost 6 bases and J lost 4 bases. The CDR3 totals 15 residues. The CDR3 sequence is CASSEGTGVATEAFF. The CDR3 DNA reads TGTGCCAGCAGCGAAGGGACAGGGGTCGCCACTGAAGCTTTCTTT.

The chain's CDR3 is CASSEGSPGSQHF. CDR3 DNA: TGTGCCAGCAGTGAAGGTTCCCCGGGGTCCCAGCATTTT. The rearrangement links TRBV2 to TRBJ1-5; D call uncertain. The CDR3 has 13 amino acids. Trimming pared 1 base from V and 11 bases from J, leaving 12 bases between. CDR1 SNHLY and CDR2 FYNNEI come from the germline V gene.

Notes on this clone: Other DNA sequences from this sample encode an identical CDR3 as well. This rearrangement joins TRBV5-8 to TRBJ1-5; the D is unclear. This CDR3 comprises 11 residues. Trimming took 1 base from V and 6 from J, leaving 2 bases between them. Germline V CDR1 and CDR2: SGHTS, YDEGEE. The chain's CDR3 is CASSLSQPQHF. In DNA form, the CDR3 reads TGTGCCAGCAGCTTGAGTCAGCCCCAGCATTTT.

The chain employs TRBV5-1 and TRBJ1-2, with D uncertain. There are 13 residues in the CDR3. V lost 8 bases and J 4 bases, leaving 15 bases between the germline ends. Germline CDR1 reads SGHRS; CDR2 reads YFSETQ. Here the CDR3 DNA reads TGCGCCAGTCGAAGGGCGGGAACCTATGGCTACACCTTC. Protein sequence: CASRRAGTYGYTF. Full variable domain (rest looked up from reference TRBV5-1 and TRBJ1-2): KAGVTQTPRYLIKTRGQQVTLSCSPISGHRSVSWYQQTPGQGLQFLFEYFSETQRNKGNFPGRFSGRQFSNSRSEMNVSTLELGDSALYLCASRRAGTYGYTFGSGTRLTVV.